By its share, the clone carrying this T cell receptor beta chain is medium-sized. Its antigen remains unidentified. The data originate from a study of T cell repertoires in aging, cancer and after chemotherapy. Study details: Donors were grouped into six age bands spanning 30 or younger through 70 or older. The full dataset contained 7 million to 9.5 million TCR reads. Pre- and post-chemotherapy samples were paired from chronic lymphocytic leukemia patients treated with fludarabine- or bendamustine-based regimens.

The CDR3 runs to 15 residues. Between the trimmed V and J ends, which lost 2 bases and 0 bases, there was a span of 8 bases. Germline loops: CDR1 MNHEY, CDR2 SMNVEV (reference sequence). The template was genomic DNA from peripheral blood, not RNA. Points from the study as a whole: Across the chemotherapy interval, each cancer cohort showed higher median generation probability, suggesting thymic rebound.

Multiplex touch-down PCR with TRB-A/B primers amplified rearranged V-D-J TRB sequences. TCRdb ran MiXCR on the multiplex PCR reads and lists one entry per CDR3 protein. The profile shows 7,200 or so distinct CDR3 sequences, 22% of them singletons. The sequenced sample was blood. This clonotype originated in a human donor with a blood cancer. The chain links TRBV27 to TRBJ2-1; D may correspond to TRBD1 or TRBD2 (5 bases each). The CDR3 nucleotides read TGTGCCAGCAGTTTAGGGGGTGGCTCCTACAATGAGCAGTTCTTC. This encodes CASSLGGGSYNEQFF.